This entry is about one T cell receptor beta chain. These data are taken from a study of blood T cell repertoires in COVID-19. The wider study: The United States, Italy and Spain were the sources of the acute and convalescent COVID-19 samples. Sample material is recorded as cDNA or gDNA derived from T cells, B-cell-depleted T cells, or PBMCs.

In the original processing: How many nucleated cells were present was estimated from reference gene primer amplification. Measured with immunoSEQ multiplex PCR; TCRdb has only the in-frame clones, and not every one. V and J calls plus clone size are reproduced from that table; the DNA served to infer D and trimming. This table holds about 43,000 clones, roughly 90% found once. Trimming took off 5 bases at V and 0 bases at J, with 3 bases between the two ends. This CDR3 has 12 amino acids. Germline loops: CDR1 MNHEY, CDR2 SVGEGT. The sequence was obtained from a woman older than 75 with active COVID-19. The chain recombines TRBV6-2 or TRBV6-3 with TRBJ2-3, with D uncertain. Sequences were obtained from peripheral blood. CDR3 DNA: TGTGCCAGCAGTCCGAGCACAGATACGCAGTATTTT. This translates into CASSPSTDTQYF.